This T cell receptor (beta chain) emerged from a study of regulatory T cells in long-lasting Graves disease (dated by TCRdb to the early 2020s). About the study as a whole: Antithyroid drugs had been taken for less than 3 months by newly diagnosed Graves' disease patients. Peripheral blood TCR sequencing and RNA sequencing compared persistent Graves' disease patients with newly diagnosed Graves' disease patients. The study took place in China and was registered as a clinical trial. A total of about 33 samples were covered by TCR sequencing, comprising some 13 persistent and around 20 newly diagnosed Graves' disease patients.

Results the study describes overall, beyond this receptor: Only peripheral blood was studied, because thyroid tissue, the primary lesion, was inaccessible. Compared with newly diagnosed patients, patients with persistent Graves' disease had lower TCR Shannon entropy and fewer highly expanded clones, which suggests clonal expansion. The small sample size was acknowledged by the authors as a limitation that may reduce accuracy. A larger number of public clonotypes was shared among persistent patients (fewer than 3,000) than among newly diagnosed patients (about 990). Only the TCR beta chain was sequenced and analyzed. Persistent disease showed preferential use of TRBV28, TRBJ1-2 and TRBJ2-5, whereas newly diagnosed disease favored TRBV20-1 and TRBJ2-1.

About this clonotype itself: No antigen is known for it. Per-base qualities were not stored, and no clone one base away is much larger.

The time point label on this specimen signifies: newly diagnosed GD, antithyroid drugs for less than 3 months. RNA was extracted from PBMCs in TRIzol for both TCR sequencing and RNA sequencing. The diagnosis of Graves' disease was made according to American Thyroid Association guidelines. Patients for the study were recruited at an endocrinology department in Xi'an, China. From each patient, 8 to 10 milliliters of peripheral blood was collected into an EDTA anticoagulant tube. Ficoll Paque Plus density gradient separation was used to isolate PBMCs, and no further T cell sorting was performed. An Agilent 2100 Bioanalyzer and agarose gel were used to check RNA quality, and a NanoDrop 2000 was used to measure RNA concentration. CDR1 and CDR2 were assigned from the germline V gene as SGHVS and FQNEAQ. Counted from cysteine to phenylalanine, this CDR3 has 16 amino acids. Only the CDR3 DNA is retained, 48 bases long and in frame from the first base. V and J are trimmed by 5 bases and 7 bases, and the gene matches miss 16 bases of the junction.

Library method: multiplex PCR. Sequencing took place on an Illumina HiSeq 4000. CDR3 regions were amplified by Arm-PCR with iRepertoire HTBI primers to construct TCR beta libraries. PCR products were gel purified before sequencing. Per the authors' processing: Gene usage analysis of CDR3 amino acid clonotypes used the 50 to 70 TRBV and more than 13 TRBJ segments found across samples. COPE and FqMerger were used to merge the filtered high-quality paired reads into contigs. BLAST was used to align contigs to IMGT TRBV, TRBD and TRBJ reference genes, with CDR3 defined following IMGT. Clonotypes above 0.1% frequency were classified as highly expanded clones. Repertoire diversity was measured by Shannon entropy, and V-J evenness by the Gini coefficient. A clonotype was considered public if more than one individual shared it. The public reads were reprocessed in TCRdb via fastp at Q25 and MiXCR, keeping in-frame beta chains. CDR3 protein duplicates are merged, each entry listing the most common genes and DNA. What appears here as the V and J calls and clone size reflects TCRdb's work, not the paper's. The sample data list 450,000 to 700,000 distinct CDR3 sequences, and roughly 14% of these were observed just once. The top ten hold under 10% of the sample.

The same sample was also used in a study of T cells in Graves' hyperthyroidism and ophthalmopathy. Reported in the second study: A patient counted as having stable Graves' hyperthyroidism if no progression to ophthalmopathy occurred over 18 months of follow-up. The hyperthyroidism patients were between 18 and 65 years old and newly diagnosed, with a disease duration of less than 2 months. The study excluded patients with uncontrolled infections, other autoimmune diseases, pregnancy or lactation. Diagnoses relied on clinical symptoms, serum thyroxine and TRAb, thyroid ultrasound and orbital computed tomography. A first-round RT-PCR of the TCR CDR3 used the HTBI primer set with the Qiagen OneStep RT-PCR kit. Most expanded thyroid clonotypes (frequency above 0.001) were also detected in blood, suggesting blood repertoires may reflect thyroid immune responses. A model built on a 13 V-J signature distinguished ophthalmopathy from stable hyperthyroidism, reaching roughly 88% sensitivity and 81.08% specificity in cross-validation and 80%/75% in testing. In validation, the model predicted progression to ophthalmopathy a median of approximately 6.3 months before onset, with over 55% sensitivity and almost 75% specificity. TCR V-J signatures able to tell the groups apart were searched for in a discovery cohort of some 100 patients, of whom 43 had Graves' ophthalmopathy and under 65 had stable Graves' hyperthyroidism. Prospective prediction of ophthalmopathy was tested in an independent validation cohort of some 19 hyperthyroidism patients and some 17 patients who later progressed to ophthalmopathy. The approximately 100 discovery patients were randomly split 7:3 into training and test sets. In six Graves' hyperthyroidism patients, the study also compared T-cell repertoires from thyroid tissue with T-cell repertoires from blood. Following sampling, methimazole starting at 30 mg daily was given to hyperthyroidism patients, and high-dose intravenous methylprednisolone was given to ophthalmopathy patients. Libraries were constructed in a second round of multiplex PCR, after which size selection and purification were carried out. The libraries were sequenced on an Illumina HiSeq2000 using paired-end 100 bp reads. SOAPnuke was used to process the raw data, with reads discarded if the reads contained adapters or uncalled bases, had a mean Phred below 15, or lacked an exact constant-primer or identifier match. High-quality paired reads were merged with COPE v1.2.5, and unique nucleotide sequences were defined as clonotypes. Clonotypes were aligned to IMGT TRBV, TRBD and TRBJ reference segments using MiTCR v1.1. Only V-J combinations with frequency above 0.0001, covering about 99% of repertoires, were analysed. The TCS score was defined as F50 (clonal expansion) divided by E x V (chaos), with BLOSUM62-based TCRdist calculated between CDR3 peptides within each V-J. Welch's t-statistics and random forest reduced just over 500 V-J features to about 12, which were used in a naive Bayes classifier (R e1071). Sample size was not statistically predetermined, and blinding of investigators to group allocation was not performed. According to the paper, TCR Vbeta CDR3 sequencing was carried out on some 140 peripheral blood samples, which came from around 43 ophthalmopathy, fewer than 80 hyperthyroidism and approximately 17 progressor patients.

The chain is encoded by TRBV7-8 joined to TRBJ2-7; 8 central bases correspond to TRBD2. This clonotype was sampled from a man aged 30 to 39 with Graves disease. Donor details come from another sample of the same person, matched by shared clones. This specimen was peripheral blood mononuclear cells (PBMCs), taken at new diagnosis, from a patient treated with antithyroid drugs. CDR3 reads: CASSPAAGGGYNEQYF. The DNA sequence follows: TGTGCCAGCAGCCCTGCGGCGGGAGGCGGCTACAATGAGCAGTACTTC.